This is a list of T cell receptor beta chains from one sample in a study of T-cell reconstitution after alpha-beta-depleted transplantation in children. One entry per CDR3 protein results from TCRdb running MiXCR on the PCR reads. The repertoire consists of about 540,000 distinct CDR3 sequences, with around 18% occurring once and the leading ten covering roughly 3.3%. Sample: PBMCs from the stem cell graft donor, taken from the stem cell graft. These receptors were collected from a human donor who donated a stem cell graft to a child with acute lymphoblastic leukemia. Each CDR3 is given with its conserved first and last residue. The D gene is left open where the match is weak. Where a row states a size, it is once, few, many or the class of an expanded clone; other rows omit it.

d_gene | j_gene | v_gene | abundance | CDR3aa | CDR3nt
NA | TRBJ2-7 | TRBV9 | once | CASSLPPWAYEQYF | TGTGCCAGCAGCCTCCCTCCGTGGGCCTACGAGCAGTACTTC
TRBD1 | TRBJ2-1 | TRBV4-1 | few | CASSLQGAVVNEQFF | TGCGCCAGCAGCCTACAGGGGGCAGTGGTGAATGAGCAGTTCTTC
NA | TRBJ1-1 | TRBV20-1 | few | CSHGMNTEAFF | TGCAGTCACGGCATGAACACTGAAGCTTTCTTT
NA | TRBJ2-7 | TRBV13 | few | CASSLPGIEQYF | TGTGCCAGCAGCTTACCGGGAATTGAGCAGTACTTC
TRBD2 | TRBJ2-7 | TRBV12-3/TRBV12-4 | NA | CASGGSSEQYF | TGTGCCAGCGGCGGGAGTAGCGAGCAGTACTTC
TRBD2 | TRBJ2-7 | TRBV27 | NA | CASSLGTSGVYEQYF | TGTGCCAGCAGTTTAGGGACTAGCGGGGTTTACGAGCAGTACTTC
NA | TRBJ1-1 | TRBV20-1 | NA | CSARTGQGTTEAFF | TGCAGTGCTAGAACAGGCCAGGGGACCACTGAAGCTTTCTTT
NA | TRBJ2-2 | TRBV7-9 | NA | CASSLARSPGELFF | TGTGCCAGCAGCTTAGCAAGGAGCCCCGGGGAGCTGTTTTTT
NA | TRBJ2-1 | TRBV11-2 | NA | CASSLRLLQRKFF | TGTGCCAGCAGCTTAAGACTCCTTCAACGGAAGTTCTTC
NA | TRBJ2-2 | TRBV29-1 | NA | CSVGGEELFF | TGCAGCGTTGGCGGCGAGGAGCTGTTTTTT
TRBD1 | TRBJ2-1 | TRBV19 | NA | CASSIDPITDRGDNEQFF | TGTGCCAGTAGTATAGATCCTATAACGGACAGGGGGGACAATGAGCAGTTCTTC
NA | TRBJ2-5 | TRBV7-6 | few | CASSRHRDTQETQYF | TGTGCCAGCAGCCGACACCGGGACACCCAAGAGACCCAGTACTTC
TRBD2 | TRBJ2-5 | TRBV20-1 | NA | CSARAGLAGGQETQYF | TGCAGTGCTAGAGCCGGACTAGCGGGAGGGCAAGAGACCCAGTACTTC
NA | TRBJ2-1 | TRBV20-1 | few | CSATNRGNNNEQFF | TGCAGTGCTACGAACAGAGGAAATAACAATGAGCAGTTCTTC
NA | TRBJ1-1 | TRBV9 | NA | CASSVDWGPYEAFF | TGTGCCAGCAGCGTAGATTGGGGGCCCTACGAAGCTTTCTTT
NA | TRBJ2-4 | TRBV12-3/TRBV12-4 | NA | CASSLAPWGEGAKNIQYF | TGTGCCAGCAGTTTAGCGCCGTGGGGCGAGGGGGCCAAAAACATTCAGTACTTC
NA | TRBJ1-3 | TRBV19 | NA | CASRDGTGNTIYF | TGTGCCAGTAGAGATGGGACTGGAAACACCATATATTTT
NA | TRBJ2-1 | TRBV24-1 | many | CATSDPNLNYNEQFF | TGTGCCACCAGTGATCCGAATCTAAACTACAATGAGCAGTTCTTC
NA | TRBJ2-2 | TRBV12-3/TRBV12-4 | NA | CASSLSLVVGELFF | TGTGCCAGCAGTTTATCACTCGTGGTCGGGGAGCTGTTTTTT
TRBD1 | TRBJ2-7 | TRBV5-6 | few | CASSWGTGPQYF | TGTGCCAGCAGCTGGGGGACAGGCCCACAGTACTTC
TRBD1 | TRBJ2-7 | TRBV6-5 | few | CASSSYGTASYEQYF | TGTGCCAGCAGTTCTTACGGGACAGCGTCCTACGAGCAGTACTTC
TRBD1 | TRBJ1-1 | TRBV5-1 | few | CASSLPQGASTEAFF | TGCGCCAGCAGCTTACCACAGGGGGCGAGCACTGAAGCTTTCTTT
TRBD1 | TRBJ2-2 | TRBV5-1 | NA | CASSRSGGFTGELFF | TGCGCCAGCAGTCGATCAGGGGGATTCACCGGGGAGCTGTTTTTT
NA | TRBJ2-7 | TRBV15 | few | CATSRGVGQSTYEQYF | TGTGCCACCAGCAGGGGCGTTGGACAATCCACCTACGAGCAGTACTTC
NA | TRBJ1-4 | TRBV5-4 | few | CASSSGPSGEKLFF | TGTGCCAGCAGCTCGGGTCCCTCGGGTGAAAAACTGTTTTTT
NA | TRBJ1-6 | TRBV7-9 | NA | CASSLNNRVSPNSPLHF | TGTGCCAGCAGCTTAAATAACAGGGTGTCCCCAAATTCACCCCTCCACTTT
NA | TRBJ2-5 | TRBV11-3 | NA | CASSLVFGGMKGETQYF | TGTGCCAGCAGCTTAGTTTTCGGGGGCATGAAGGGAGAGACCCAGTACTTC
NA | TRBJ2-1 | TRBV7-3 | NA | CASSLVGGADNEQFF | TGTGCCAGCAGCCTCGTAGGGGGGGCCGACAATGAGCAGTTCTTC
NA | TRBJ1-2 | TRBV29-1 | few | CSVESYTF | TGCAGCGTTGAAAGCTACACCTTC
NA | TRBJ2-1 | TRBV5-5 | many | CASSLGGVARYNEQFF | TGTGCCAGCAGCTTGGGGGGGGTGGCTCGCTACAATGAGCAGTTCTTC
NA | TRBJ1-1 | TRBV5-6 | NA | CASSLDRARTEAFF | TGTGCCAGCAGCTTGGACAGGGCAAGGACTGAAGCTTTCTTT
TRBD2 | TRBJ2-1 | TRBV6-2/TRBV6-3 | few | CASSYYRTSVDEQFF | TGTGCCAGCAGTTACTATCGGACTAGCGTAGATGAGCAGTTCTTC